Listed below are T cell receptor beta chains from one sample, sequenced in a study of T cell responses to AZD1222 COVID-19 vaccine. The data were produced by immunoSEQ multiplex PCR, yet TCRdb's version contains in-frame clones alone and is incomplete. The sample consists of under 150,000 clones, around 93% of them appearing once. The specimen was peripheral blood, collected on day 0 of AZD1222 vaccination. These receptor sequences come from an adult in good health. Each CDR3 is given with its conserved first and last residue. D genes are given only for firm matches. A clone size is listed for some rows: how often the clone was seen (once, few, many), or a class if it is expanded.

d_call	v_call	clone_size	j_call	cdr3_length	cdr3_nt	cdr3_aa
-	TRBV6-4	-	TRBJ2-1	13	TGTGCCAGCAGTGAAACCGACGGAGGGGAGCAGTTCTTC	CASSETDGGEQFF
TRBD1	TRBV28	-	TRBJ1-5	16	TGTGCCAGCAGTTTCTTGGGACAGCTTAGTTATCAGCCCCAGCATTTT	CASSFLGQLSYQPQHF
-	TRBV5-5	once	TRBJ2-7	15	TGTGCCAGCAGCCCACTACCCGGGCCTACAGGGGAGCAGTACTTC	CASSPLPGPTGEQYF
TRBD1	TRBV5-6	-	TRBJ1-5	16	TGTGCCAGCAGCTTGGCCGGGACAGGGAACAATCAGCCCCAGCATTTT	CASSLAGTGNNQPQHF
-	TRBV5-8	few	TRBJ2-7	13	TGTGCCAGCAGCGACGGTTTAACCTACGAGCAGTACTTC	CASSDGLTYEQYF
-	TRBV5-1	once	TRBJ2-3	15	TGCGCCAGCAGCGACCCCAGGGACGGGAGCCTTACGCAGTATTTT	CASSDPRDGSLTQYF
-	TRBV11-3	-	TRBJ1-4	12	TGTGCCAGCAGCTTAGCTAATGAAAAACTGTTTTTT	CASSLANEKLFF
-	TRBV4-3	-	TRBJ1-6	18	TGCGCCAGCAGCCAGGGTAGTATCAGGGGCGTGTTAGGTTCACCCCTCCACTTT	CASSQGSIRGVLGSPLHF
-	TRBV12-5	-	TRBJ1-5	12	TGTGCTACGAGCGGGGGCAATCAGCCCCAGCATTTT	CATSGGNQPQHF
-	TRBV7-3	-	TRBJ1-5	15	TGTGCCAGCAGCTTGAACCTCGATAGCAATCAGCCCCAGCATTTT	CASSLNLDSNQPQHF
-	TRBV7-9	-	TRBJ2-3	13	TGTGCCAGCATAGGGCGGCACACAGATACGCAGTATTTT	CASIGRHTDTQYF
-	TRBV11-2	-	TRBJ2-5	15	TGTGCCAGCAGCTGGTCCTTTGAGTTTTTAGAGACCCAGTACTTC	CASSWSFEFLETQYF
-	TRBV24-1	-	TRBJ2-5	12	TGTGCCACCAGTGATTATCGAGAGACCCAGTACTTC	CATSDYRETQYF
-	TRBV6-6	-	TRBJ2-1	12	TGTGCCAGTCAAGCGGGCTACAATGAGCAGTTCTTC	CASQAGYNEQFF
TRBD2	TRBV5-4	-	TRBJ2-3	15	TGTGCCAGCAGCTGGTCTAGCGGGGTCACAGATACGCAGTATTTT	CASSWSSGVTDTQYF
-	TRBV9	-	TRBJ1-2	16	TGTGCCAGCAGCGACGAGATCAAGGCTGTTAACTATGGCTACACCTTC	CASSDEIKAVNYGYTF
-	TRBV7-2	-	TRBJ1-6	15	TGTGCCAGCAGCTTGGATCCCAATACAGTTTCACCCCTCCACTTT	CASSLDPNTVSPLHF
TRBD2	TRBV28	-	TRBJ2-7	18	TGTGCCAGCAGCAACCCCGGGTCCCTTGGACTAGCGAGCTACGAGCAGTACTTC	CASSNPGSLGLASYEQYF
-	TRBV18	-	TRBJ1-2	15	TGTGCCAGCTCACCCCCGGACGGACAATTCTATGGCTACACCTTC	CASSPPDGQFYGYTF
-	TRBV6-1	-	TRBJ1-1	14	TGTGCCAGCAGTGAAGCAAGGGGAGGCACTGAAGCTTTCTTT	CASSEARGGTEAFF
-	TRBV19	-	TRBJ1-5	15	TGTGCCAGTAGTATAGCCCCCACGGGCAATCAGCCCCAGCATTTT	CASSIAPTGNQPQHF
-	TRBV3-1/TRBV3-2	-	TRBJ2-1	12	TGTGCCAGCAGCCGGACTGTCAATGAGCAGTTCTTC	CASSRTVNEQFF